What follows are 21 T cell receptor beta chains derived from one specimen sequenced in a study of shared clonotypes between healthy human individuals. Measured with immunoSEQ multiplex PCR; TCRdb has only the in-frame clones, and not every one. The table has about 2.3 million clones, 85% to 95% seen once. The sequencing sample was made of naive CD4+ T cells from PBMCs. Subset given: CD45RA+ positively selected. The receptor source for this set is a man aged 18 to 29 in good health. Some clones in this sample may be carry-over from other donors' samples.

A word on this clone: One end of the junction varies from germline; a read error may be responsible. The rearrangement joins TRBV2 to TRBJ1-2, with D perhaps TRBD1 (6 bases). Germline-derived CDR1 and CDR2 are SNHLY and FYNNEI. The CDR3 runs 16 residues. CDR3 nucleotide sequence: TGTGCCAGCAGGGAAGGACCGACAGGCCTTTACTATGGCTACACCTTC. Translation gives CASREGPTGLYYGYTF. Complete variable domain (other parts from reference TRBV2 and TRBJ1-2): EPEVTQTPSHQVTQMGQEVILRCVPISNHLYFYWYRQILGQKVEFLVSFYNNEISEKSEIFDDQFSVERPDGSNFTLKIRSTKLEDSAMYFCASREGPTGLYYGYTFGSGTRLTVV.

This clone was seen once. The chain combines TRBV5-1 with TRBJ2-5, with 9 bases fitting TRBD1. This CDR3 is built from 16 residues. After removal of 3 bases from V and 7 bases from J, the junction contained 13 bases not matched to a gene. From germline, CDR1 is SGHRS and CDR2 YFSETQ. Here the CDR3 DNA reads TGCGCCAGCAGCTCGTGGGGAGGGGCGGACAGGGGGACCCAGTACTTC. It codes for CASSSWGGADRGTQYF.

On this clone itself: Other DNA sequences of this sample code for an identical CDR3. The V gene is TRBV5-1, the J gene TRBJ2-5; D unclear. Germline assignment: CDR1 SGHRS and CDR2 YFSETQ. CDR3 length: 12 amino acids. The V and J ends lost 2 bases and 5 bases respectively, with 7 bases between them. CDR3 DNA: TGCGCCAGCAGCTTACCGTCGGAGACCCAGTACTTC. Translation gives CASSLPSETQYF.

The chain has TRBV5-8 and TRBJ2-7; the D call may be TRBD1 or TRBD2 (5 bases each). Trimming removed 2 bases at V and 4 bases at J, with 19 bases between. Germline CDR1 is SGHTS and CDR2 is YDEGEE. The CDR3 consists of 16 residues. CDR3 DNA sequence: TGTGCCAGCAGCTTTCTCTTGAAGGGGACCTTGTACGAGCAGTACTTC. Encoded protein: CASSFLLKGTLYEQYF. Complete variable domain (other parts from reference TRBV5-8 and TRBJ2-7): EAGVTQSPTHLIKTRGQQATLRCSPISGHTSVYWYQQALGLGLQFLLWYDEGEERNRGNFPPRFSGRQFPNYSSELNVNALELEDSALYLCASSFLLKGTLYEQYFGPGTRLTVT.

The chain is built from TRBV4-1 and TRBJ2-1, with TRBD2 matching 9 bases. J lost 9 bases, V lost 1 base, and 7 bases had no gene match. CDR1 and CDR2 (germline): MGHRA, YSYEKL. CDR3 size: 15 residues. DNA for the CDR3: TGCGCCAGCAGCCAAGTAGCGGGAGTGGTTTCTGAGCAGTTCTTC. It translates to CASSQVAGVVSEQFF.

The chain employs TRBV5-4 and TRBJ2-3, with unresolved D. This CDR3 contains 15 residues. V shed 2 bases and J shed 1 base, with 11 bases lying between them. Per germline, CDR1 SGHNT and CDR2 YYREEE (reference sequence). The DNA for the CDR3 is TGTGCCAGCAGCTTCTCTATCTCTGGCACAGATACGCAGTATTTT. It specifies CASSFSISGTDTQYF.

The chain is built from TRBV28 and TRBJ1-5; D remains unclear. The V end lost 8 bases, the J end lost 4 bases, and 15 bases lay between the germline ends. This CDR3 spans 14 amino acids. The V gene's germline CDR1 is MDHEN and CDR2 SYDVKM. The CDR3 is CASGLSQSNQPQHF. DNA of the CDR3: TGTGCCAGCGGCCTCTCTCAGTCGAATCAGCCCCAGCATTTT.

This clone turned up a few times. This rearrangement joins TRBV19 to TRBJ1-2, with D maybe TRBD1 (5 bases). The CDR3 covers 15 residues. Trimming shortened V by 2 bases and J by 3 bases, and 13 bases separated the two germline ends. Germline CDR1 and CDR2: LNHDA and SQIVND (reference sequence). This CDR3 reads CASSIIRGYDYGYTF. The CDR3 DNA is TGTGCCAGTAGTATAATCCGGGGGTACGACTATGGCTACACCTTC.

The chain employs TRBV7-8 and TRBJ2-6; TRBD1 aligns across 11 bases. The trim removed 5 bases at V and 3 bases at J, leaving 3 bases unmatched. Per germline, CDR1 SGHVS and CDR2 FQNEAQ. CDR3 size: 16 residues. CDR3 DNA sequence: TGTGCCAGCAGCAGGGACAGGGGGTATGGGGCCAACGTCCTGACTTTC. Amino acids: CASSRDRGYGANVLTF.

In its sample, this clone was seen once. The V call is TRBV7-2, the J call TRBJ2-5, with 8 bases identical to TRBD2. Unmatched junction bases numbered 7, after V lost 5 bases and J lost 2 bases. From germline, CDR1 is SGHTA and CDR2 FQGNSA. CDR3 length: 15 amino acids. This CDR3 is CASSPGAGGQETQYF. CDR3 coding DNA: TGTGCCAGCAGCCCAGGGGCGGGAGGACAAGAGACCCAGTACTTC.

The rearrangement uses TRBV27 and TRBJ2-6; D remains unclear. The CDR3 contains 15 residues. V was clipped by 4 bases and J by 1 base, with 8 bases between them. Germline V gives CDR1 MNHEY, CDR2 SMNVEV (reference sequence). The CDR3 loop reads CASSSTMSGANVLTF. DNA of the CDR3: TGTGCCAGCAGTTCCACAATGTCTGGGGCCAACGTCCTGACTTTC.

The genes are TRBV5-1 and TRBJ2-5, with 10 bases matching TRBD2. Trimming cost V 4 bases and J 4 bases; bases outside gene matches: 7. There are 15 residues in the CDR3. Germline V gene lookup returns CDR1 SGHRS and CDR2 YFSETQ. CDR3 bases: TGCGCCAGCAGCGTGTTAGCGGGAGGCCTAGAGACCCAGTACTTC. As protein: CASSVLAGGLETQYF.

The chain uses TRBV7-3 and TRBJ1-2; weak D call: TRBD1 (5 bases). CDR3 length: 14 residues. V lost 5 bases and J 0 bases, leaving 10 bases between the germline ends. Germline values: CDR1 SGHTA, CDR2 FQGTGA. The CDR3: CASSQGHPNYGYTF. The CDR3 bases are TGTGCCAGCAGCCAAGGACACCCTAACTATGGCTACACCTTC.

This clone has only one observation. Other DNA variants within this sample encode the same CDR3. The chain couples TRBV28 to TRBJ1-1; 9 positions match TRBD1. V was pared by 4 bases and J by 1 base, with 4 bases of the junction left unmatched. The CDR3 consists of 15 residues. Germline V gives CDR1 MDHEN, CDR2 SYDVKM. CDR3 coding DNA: TGTGCCAGCAGTTCCCCGACAGGGGGGAACACTGAAGCTTTCTTT. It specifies CASSSPTGGNTEAFF.

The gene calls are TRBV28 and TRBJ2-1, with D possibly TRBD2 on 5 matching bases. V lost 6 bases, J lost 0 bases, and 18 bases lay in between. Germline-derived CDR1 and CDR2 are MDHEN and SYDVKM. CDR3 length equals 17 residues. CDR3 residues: CASRPPPTGSSYNEQFF. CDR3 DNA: TGTGCCAGCAGGCCCCCCCCGACGGGGAGCTCCTACAATGAGCAGTTCTTC.

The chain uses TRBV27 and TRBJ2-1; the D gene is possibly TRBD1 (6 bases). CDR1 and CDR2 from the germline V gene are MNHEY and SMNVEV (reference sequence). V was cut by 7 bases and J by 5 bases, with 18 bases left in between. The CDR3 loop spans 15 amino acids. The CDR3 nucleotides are TGTGCCAGCACGGCATACGTTAGGACAGACAATGAGCAGTTCTTC. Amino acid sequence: CASTAYVRTDNEQFF.

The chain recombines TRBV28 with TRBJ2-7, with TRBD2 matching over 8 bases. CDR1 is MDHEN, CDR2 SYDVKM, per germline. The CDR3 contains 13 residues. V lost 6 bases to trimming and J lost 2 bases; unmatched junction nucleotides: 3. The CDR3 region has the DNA TGTGCCAGCAGGCGGGGGGCAACCTACGAGCAGTACTTC. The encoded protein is CASRRGATYEQYF.

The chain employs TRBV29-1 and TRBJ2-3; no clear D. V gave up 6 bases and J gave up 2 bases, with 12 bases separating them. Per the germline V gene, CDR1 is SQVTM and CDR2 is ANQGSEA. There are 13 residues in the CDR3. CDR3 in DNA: TGCAGCGTGGACCAGACTCCCACAGATACGCAGTATTTT. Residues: CSVDQTPTDTQYF.

DNA for the CDR3: TGTGCCAGCAGCCTCCCTGGTGGGACCACCATATATTTT. This gives the protein CASSLPGGTTIYF. This chain links TRBV5-4 with TRBJ1-3; a weak D match, TRBD1 (5 bases). Trimming left V 4 bases short and J 9 bases short, with 14 bases between. Germline-derived CDR1 and CDR2 are SGHNT and YYREEE (reference sequence). CDR3 length: 13 amino acids.

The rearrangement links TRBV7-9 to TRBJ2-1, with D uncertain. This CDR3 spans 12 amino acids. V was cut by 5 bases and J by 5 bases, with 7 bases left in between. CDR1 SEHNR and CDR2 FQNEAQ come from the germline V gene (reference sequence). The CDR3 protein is CASSVADNEQFF. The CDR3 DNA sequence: TGTGCCAGCAGCGTCGCAGACAATGAGCAGTTCTTC.

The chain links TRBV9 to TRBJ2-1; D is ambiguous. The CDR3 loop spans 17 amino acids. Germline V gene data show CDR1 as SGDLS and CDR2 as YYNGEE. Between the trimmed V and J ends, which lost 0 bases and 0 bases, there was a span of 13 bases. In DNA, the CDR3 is TGTGCCAGCAGCGTAGCTGAGGACCAGAGCTCCTACAATGAGCAGTTCTTC. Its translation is CASSVAEDQSSYNEQFF.